These 5 T cell receptor beta chains share one sample of origin, sequenced in a study of blood T cell repertoires in COVID-19. Sequenced by immunoSEQ multiplex PCR; TCRdb stores in-frame clones only, minus some. In the table there are about 68,000 clones, 70% to 90% of which are singletons. The specimen was peripheral blood. The receptor set was obtained from an older woman with acute or convalescent COVID-19.

This chain links TRBV6-4 with TRBJ2-7; 11 bases fit TRBD2. This CDR3 is 15 amino acids long. The V segment lost 5 bases and the J segment 4 bases; nucleotides outside the gene matches: 7. Germline assignment: CDR1 MRHNA and CDR2 SNTAGT. As DNA, the CDR3 is TGTGCCAGCAGTCGCACTAGCGGGAGTAAATACGAGCAGTACTTC. Amino acid sequence: CASSRTSGSKYEQYF.

CDR3 sequence reads: CASSYQGSSSYEQYF. In nucleotides, the CDR3 is TGCGCCAGCAGCTATCAGGGGAGTAGCTCCTACGAGCAGTACTTC. J is TRBJ2-7 and V is TRBV5-1; a possible D gene is TRBD1 (6 bases). CDR1 is SGHRS, CDR2 YFSETQ, per germline. The germline V and J ends were trimmed by 3 bases and 0 bases, with 13 bases remaining between them. CDR3 length equals 15 residues.

The chain combines TRBV18 with TRBJ2-2; 10 bases align to TRBD2. This CDR3 comprises 16 residues. Germline V lookup: CDR1 KGHSH, CDR2 LQKENI. The trim removed 8 bases at V and 7 bases at J, leaving 13 bases unmatched. The CDR3 here is CASTVTRTSGSGELFF. For the CDR3, the DNA is TGTGCCAGCACCGTCACACGGACTAGCGGTAGCGGGGAGCTGTTTTTT.

This clone showed up just once. The chain is built from TRBV2 and TRBJ1-3; TRBD1 agrees at 7 bases. V was clipped by 5 bases and J by 1 base; unmatched bases: 5. CDR1 and CDR2 from the germline V gene are SNHLY and FYNNEI. CDR3 length equals 15 residues. CDR3 DNA sequence: TGTGCCAGCAGTATTCAGGGGGGTTCTGGAAACACCATATATTTT. It is translated as CASSIQGGSGNTIYF.

This clone was counted once. The V gene is TRBV5-1, the J gene TRBJ2-1; TRBD2 might be the D (5 bases). This CDR3 has 15 residues. The V gene lost 2 bases and the J gene lost 0 bases, with 9 bases spanning the gap. Germline CDR1 reads SGHRS; CDR2 reads YFSETQ. The CDR3 DNA sequence: TGCGCCAGCAGCTTCGCTAGCCCCTCCTACAATGAGCAGTTCTTC. It is translated as CASSFASPSYNEQFF.